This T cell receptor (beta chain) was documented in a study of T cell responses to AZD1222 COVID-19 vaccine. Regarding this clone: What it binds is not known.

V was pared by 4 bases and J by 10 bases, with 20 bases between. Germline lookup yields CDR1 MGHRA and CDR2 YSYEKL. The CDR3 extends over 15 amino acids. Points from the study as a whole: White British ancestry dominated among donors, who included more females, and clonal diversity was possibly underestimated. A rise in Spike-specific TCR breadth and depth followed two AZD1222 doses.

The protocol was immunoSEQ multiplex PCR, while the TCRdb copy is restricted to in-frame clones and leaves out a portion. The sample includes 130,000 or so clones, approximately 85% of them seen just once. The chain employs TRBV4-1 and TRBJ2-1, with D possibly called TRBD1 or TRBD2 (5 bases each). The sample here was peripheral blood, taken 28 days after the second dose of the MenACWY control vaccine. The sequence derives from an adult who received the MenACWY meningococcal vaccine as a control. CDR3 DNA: TGCGCCAGCAGCCTACAGGACTCTGGAACGTGGGAGCAGTTCTTC. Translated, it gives CASSLQDSGTWEQFF.